This entry features one TCR beta chain sequence. Its antigen is still unknown. Sequencing was performed with immunoSEQ multiplex PCR; in TCRdb, only in-frame clones are kept and a portion is missing. The sample comprises more than 25,000 clones, 73% of which are singletons, and about 22% rests with the top ten. These data are taken from a study of CD4 T cells in relation to SARS-CoV-2 and coronaviruses. Unexposed donor CD4+ T cells date from about 2011-2018, before the COVID-19 pandemic. Isolation of CD4+ T cells took place after about 10 days in culture. Per the germline V gene, CDR1 is GTSNPN and CDR2 is SVGIG (reference sequence). The V end lost 2 bases, the J end lost 1 base, and 7 bases lay between the germline ends. The CDR3 spans 13 residues.

The J gene is TRBJ2-3, the V gene TRBV30; TRBD2 might be the D (5 bases). The TCR sequence derives from a human donor in good health. The material sequenced was CD4+ T cells from PBMCs, cultured in vitro. Here the CDR3 reads CAWSYSGTDTQYF. The CDR3, as DNA: TGTGCCTGGAGTTATAGCGGCACAGATACGCAGTATTTT.